Listed here is a single T cell receptor (beta chain). This table comes from immunoSEQ multiplex PCR, and its TCRdb copy is limited to in-frame clones, with some not included. In the table there are 15,000 or so clones, about 69% of which are singletons. The sample comes from a study of neoadjuvant anti-PD-1 for oral cavity cancer. CDR3 size: 14 residues. CDR1 and CDR2 (germline): SGHVS, FQNEAQ. V lost 9 bases and J lost 4, with 16 bases in between. The rearrangement uses TRBV7-8 and TRBJ2-1; possible D gene TRBD1, 5 bases. The source material was PBMCs, sampled before nivolumab (anti-PD-1) treatment. This receptor was obtained from a person between 35 and 79 years old with oral cavity squamous cell carcinoma. The DNA of the CDR3 is TGTGCCAGTCAACAGGCTCAGTCGTACAATGAGCAGTTCTTC. Translation: CASQQAQSYNEQFF.